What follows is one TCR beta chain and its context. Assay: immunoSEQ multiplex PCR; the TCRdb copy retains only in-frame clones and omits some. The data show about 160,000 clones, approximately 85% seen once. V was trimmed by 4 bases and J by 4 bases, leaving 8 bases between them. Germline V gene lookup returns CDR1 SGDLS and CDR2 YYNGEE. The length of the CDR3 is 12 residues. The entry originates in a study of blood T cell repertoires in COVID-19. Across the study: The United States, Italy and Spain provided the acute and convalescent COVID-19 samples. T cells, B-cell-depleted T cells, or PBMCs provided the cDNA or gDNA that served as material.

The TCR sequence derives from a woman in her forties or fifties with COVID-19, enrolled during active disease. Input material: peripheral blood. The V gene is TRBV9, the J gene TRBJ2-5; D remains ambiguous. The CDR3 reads CASSPSGETQYF. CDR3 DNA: TGTGCCAGCAGCCCCTCAGGAGAGACCCAGTACTTC.